This T cell receptor beta chain was identified in a study of blood T cell repertoires in COVID-19. Study-wide context: T cells, B-cell-depleted T cells, or PBMCs provided the cDNA or gDNA that served as material.

Trimming shortened V by 4 bases and J by 2 bases, and 14 bases separated the two germline ends. Germline V gene data show CDR1 as SGHTS and CDR2 as YDEGEE. The CDR3 contains 15 residues. Produced via immunoSEQ multiplex PCR; TCRdb's table is partial and in-frame only. This sample yields about 160,000 clones, of which about 83% are seen a single time; 7.7% belongs to the top ten. This clonotype originated in a middle-aged man who had recovered from COVID-19. The chain has TRBV5-8 and TRBJ2-3; a possible D gene is TRBD2 (6 bases). Sequencing was carried out using peripheral blood. The DNA of the CDR3 is TGTGCCAGCAGCCCCGGACTAACCTTCACAGATACGCAGTATTTT. It is translated as CASSPGLTFTDTQYF.